The 29 T cell receptor beta chains below were found in one sample sequenced in a study of blood T cell repertoires in COVID-19. The table came from immunoSEQ multiplex PCR; TCRdb's copy has only in-frame clones and leaves some out. The table includes 110,000 to 150,000 clones, 84% detected once. Sequences were obtained from PBMCs or T cells enriched from blood (not recorded which). All receptors come from a woman aged 18-29 years who had been exposed to COVID-19.

This CDR3 reads CAINPGQRSYEQYF. For the CDR3, the DNA is TGTGCCATCAATCCGGGACAGAGATCCTACGAGCAGTACTTC. The rearrangement links TRBV10-3 to TRBJ2-7, with 7 bases fitting TRBD1. There are 14 residues in the CDR3. The germline gives CDR1 ENHRY, CDR2 SYGVKD. J was trimmed by 1 base and V by 7 bases; bases with no gene match: 7.

This sequence joins TRBV27 and TRBJ1-2; the D gene is possibly TRBD1 (6 bases). The V and J ends lost 5 bases and 4 bases respectively, with 14 bases between them. The CDR3 totals 14 residues. Looked up from germline, CDR1 is MNHEY and CDR2 is SMNVEV (reference sequence). CDR3 sequence: CASSPHRDTYGYTF. The CDR3 DNA follows: TGTGCCAGCAGTCCGCACCGGGACACCTATGGCTACACCTTC.

This clone was seen once. V and J are TRBV5-1 and TRBJ2-7, with 16 bases fitting TRBD2. The germline V gene has CDR1 SGHRS and CDR2 YFSETQ. CDR3 length: 17 amino acids. V shed 4 bases, J shed 6 bases, and the junction held 10 bases outside the gene matches. The CDR3 protein is CASSPTGLAGGQGEQYF. The CDR3, as DNA: TGCGCCAGCAGCCCCACGGGACTAGCGGGAGGGCAGGGCGAGCAGTACTTC.

The chain recombines TRBV5-4 with TRBJ1-3, with 8 bases aligning to TRBD1. V was clipped by 0 bases and J by 1 base; unmatched bases: 6. Germline lookup yields CDR1 SGHNT and CDR2 YYREEE (reference sequence). The CDR3 is made up of 17 amino acids. CDR3 protein: CASSLGGQGRSGNTIYF. CDR3 sequence (DNA): TGTGCCAGCAGCTTGGGAGGACAGGGTCGATCTGGAAACACCATATATTTT.

This chain links TRBV28 with TRBJ2-7; 11 bases are a match to TRBD2. V shed 1 base, J shed 2 bases, and the junction held 7 bases outside the gene matches. This CDR3 region has 17 residues. CDR1 and CDR2 from the germline V gene are MDHEN and SYDVKM. The DNA for the CDR3 is TGTGCCAGCAGTTTATTTGTGACTAGCGGGATTGCCTACGAGCAGTACTTC. Protein product: CASSLFVTSGIAYEQYF.

The chain employs TRBV10-3 and TRBJ1-1; D ambiguous. The CDR3 sequence is 13 residues long. Per germline, CDR1 ENHRY and CDR2 SYGVKD. V lost 3 bases to trimming and J lost 8 bases, with 13 bases between them. CDR3 sequence: CAISESVAEEAFF. The CDR3 nucleotides are TGTGCCATCAGTGAATCTGTGGCGGAAGAAGCTTTCTTT.

The chain recombines TRBV2 with TRBJ1-1; D ambiguous. Trimming shortened V by 7 bases and J by 1 base, and 7 bases separated the two germline ends. CDR1 and CDR2 (germline): SNHLY, FYNNEI. The CDR3 loop spans 12 amino acids. CDR3 in amino acids: CASMRENTEAFF. CDR3 coding DNA: TGTGCCAGCATGAGGGAGAACACTGAAGCTTTCTTT.

The V and J genes are TRBV14 and TRBJ2-1, with 11 bases fitting TRBD2. There are 16 residues in the CDR3. Losses at the gene ends were 0 bases for V and 9 bases for J; bases not matched to a gene: 7. Germline CDR1 SGHDN, CDR2 FVKESK. The CDR3 nucleotides read TGTGCCAGCAGCCAAGACTGGGGGCTAGCGGGAGGTGAGCAGTTCTTC. Its translation: CASSQDWGLAGGEQFF.

The count of this clone is one. The sample holds other DNA sequences that translate to the same CDR3. The V and J genes are TRBV12-3 or TRBV12-4 and TRBJ2-5; D is unresolved. The germline V and J ends were trimmed by 3 bases and 5 bases, with 4 bases remaining between them. The CDR3 runs to 11 residues. For the CDR3, the DNA is TGTGCCAGCAGTTTCGGGGAGACCCAGTACTTC. Its translation: CASSFGETQYF.

The chain links TRBV28 to TRBJ2-3; 10 bases map to TRBD2. V shed 2 bases and J 6 bases; nucleotides not matched to a gene: 11. The germline gives CDR1 MDHEN, CDR2 SYDVKM. The CDR3 is made up of 17 amino acids. CDR3 in amino acids: CASSLGFSGRSGDTQYF. The CDR3 nucleotides read TGTGCCAGCAGTTTAGGGTTTAGCGGGAGGAGTGGCGATACGCAGTATTTT.

V usage is TRBV27 and J usage is TRBJ2-2, with TRBD1 as a possible D gene (6 bases). Germline-derived CDR1 and CDR2 are MNHEY and SMNVEV (reference sequence). The CDR3 totals 15 residues. Between the trimmed V and J ends, which lost 3 bases and 2 bases, there was a span of 10 bases. The CDR3: CASSFDRTNTGELFF. The CDR3 DNA is TGTGCCAGCAGTTTCGACAGGACCAACACCGGGGAGCTGTTTTTT.

Concerning this clone: The identical CDR3 is also encoded by other nucleotide sequences in the sample. V usage is TRBV6-5 and J usage is TRBJ2-7; 11 positions agree with TRBD2. The length of the CDR3 is 15 residues. Germline CDR1 reads MNHEY; CDR2 reads SVGAGI. V was pared by 6 bases and J by 0 bases, with 4 bases of the junction left unmatched. The CDR3 spells CASRGTSGDSYEQYF. The CDR3 DNA is TGTGCCAGCAGGGGGACTAGCGGAGACTCCTACGAGCAGTACTTC.

The chain joins TRBV28 to TRBJ1-5; no reliable D call. Germline V lookup: CDR1 MDHEN, CDR2 SYDVKM. The CDR3 runs 11 residues. With 7 bases removed from V and 3 bases from J, the gap between germline ends came to 4 bases. Here the CDR3 reads CASTNNQPQHF. CDR3 coding DNA: TGTGCCAGCACTAACAATCAGCCCCAGCATTTT. Full variable domain (remainder filled in from reference TRBV28 and TRBJ1-5): DVKVTQSSRYLVKRTGEKVFLECVQDMDHENMFWYRQDPGLGLRLIYFSYDVKMKEKGDIPEGYSVSREKKERFSLILESASTNQTSMYLCASTNNQPQHFGDGTRLSIL.

The CDR3 region is CASSLGWTGGGDGYTF. Written as DNA, the CDR3 is TGCGCCAGCAGCTTGGGATGGACAGGGGGCGGCGATGGCTACACCTTC. The chain is built from TRBV5-1 and TRBJ1-2; 11 bases are shared with TRBD1. The germline V gene has CDR1 SGHRS and CDR2 YFSETQ. The CDR3 length is 16 residues. V shed 0 bases, J shed 6 bases, and the junction held 7 bases outside the gene matches.

The V call is TRBV29-1, the J call TRBJ1-1, with 8 bases identical to TRBD1. This CDR3 contains 14 residues. From germline, CDR1 is SQVTM and CDR2 ANQGSEA. V was pared by 7 bases and J by 4 bases, with 11 bases of the junction left unmatched. The CDR3 protein is CSAMQGARGTEAFF. The CDR3 region has the DNA TGCAGCGCCATGCAGGGGGCGAGGGGCACTGAAGCTTTCTTT.

This clone was recorded once. The genes are TRBV7-2 and TRBJ2-1; TRBD2 matches 9 bases. Looked up from germline, CDR1 is SGHTA and CDR2 is FQGNSA. The CDR3 extends over 16 amino acids. The trim removed 6 bases at V and 10 bases at J, leaving 16 bases unmatched. CDR3 loop: CASSLTSSGTLREQFF. The CDR3 DNA reads TGTGCCAGCAGTTTAACTTCTAGCGGGACCCTAAGGGAGCAGTTCTTC.

The J gene is TRBJ2-7, the V gene TRBV7-3; 9 bases are shared with TRBD1. J gave up 6 bases and V 6 bases, and 9 bases lay outside the gene matches. The germline CDR1 and CDR2 sequences are SGHTA and FQGTGA. This CDR3 has 14 amino acids. The CDR3 protein is CASSPGQGIAEQYF. DNA of the CDR3: TGTGCCAGCAGTCCCGGACAGGGGATAGCCGAGCAGTACTTC.

In its sample, this clone was seen a few times. V gene TRBV19 combines with J gene TRBJ2-1; TRBD2 agrees at 8 bases. Germline CDR1 and CDR2: LNHDA and SQIVND (reference sequence). The CDR3 is made up of 14 amino acids. The V gene end was trimmed by 3 bases and the J gene end by 4 bases; junction bases not matched to a gene: 2. The CDR3 nucleotides read TGTGCCAGTAGTATCATAGCGGGATACAATGAGCAGTTCTTC. It encodes CASSIIAGYNEQFF.

The gene calls are TRBV6-2 or TRBV6-3 and TRBJ2-3; 13 bases line up with TRBD2. CDR3 length equals 16 residues. The germline gives CDR1 MNHEY, CDR2 SVGEGT. V was pared by 5 bases and J by 1 base, with 3 bases of the junction left unmatched. This chain's CDR3 is CASSGLAGEGTDTQYF. CDR3 DNA sequence: TGTGCCAGCAGTGGACTAGCGGGAGAGGGCACAGATACGCAGTATTTT.

J is TRBJ1-2 and V is TRBV28; D may be TRBD1 (6 bases). V was clipped by 7 bases and J by 4 bases, with 16 bases between them. The CDR3 contains 14 residues. In germline, CDR1 is MDHEN, CDR2 SYDVKM. CDR3 amino acids: CASTEGGRTYGYTF. The CDR3 DNA reads TGTGCCAGCACCGAAGGGGGACGGACCTATGGCTACACCTTC.

V usage is TRBV11-3 and J usage is TRBJ2-7; 7 nucleotides agree with TRBD1. This CDR3 comprises 19 residues. The germline CDR1 and CDR2 sequences are SGHNT and YENEEA. The ends lost 4 bases at V and 2 bases at J; junction bases unmatched: 20. The CDR3 loop is CASSSDRVGLIKLTYEQYF. In DNA, the CDR3 is TGTGCCAGCAGCTCAGACAGGGTAGGGCTAATAAAGTTAACCTACGAGCAGTACTTC.

This clone was detected once. The rearrangement uses TRBV24-1 and TRBJ2-3; D is ambiguous. The CDR3 extends over 13 amino acids. Trimming stripped 5 bases from V and 2 bases from J, with 7 bases between. The germline V gene has CDR1 KGHDR and CDR2 SFDVKD. The CDR3 DNA follows: TGTGCCACCAGTGGTCTCCCCACAGATACGCAGTATTTT. It yields the protein CATSGLPTDTQYF.

The chain couples TRBV15 to TRBJ1-4; the D is unclear. Germline V gene sequence: CDR1 LNHNV, CDR2 YYDKDF (reference sequence). There are 14 residues in the CDR3. V was clipped by 1 base and J by 7 bases, with 10 bases between them. The chain's CDR3 is CATSRVESGEKLFF. In nucleotides, the CDR3 is TGTGCCACCAGCAGAGTTGAGAGTGGTGAAAAACTGTTTTTT.

This clone was found once. The chain couples TRBV6-2 or TRBV6-3 to TRBJ2-1; 15 nucleotides align to TRBD2. V was clipped by 5 bases and J by 7 bases; unmatched bases: 6. The V gene's germline CDR1 is MNHEY and CDR2 SVGEGT. The CDR3 runs to 16 residues. In DNA, the CDR3 is TGTGCCAGCAGTCTCGGACTAGCGGGAGGGCGAAATGAGCAGTTCTTC. Protein product: CASSLGLAGGRNEQFF.

The V call is TRBV27, the J call TRBJ2-1; the D gene is possibly TRBD2 (5 bases). CDR1 is MNHEY and CDR2 is SMNVEV in the germline V gene (reference sequence). Trimming removed 3 bases from V and 0 bases from J, with 9 bases in between. The length of the CDR3 is 15 residues. In DNA form, the CDR3 reads TGTGCCAGCAGTTTCTCGGGAAGCTCCTACAATGAGCAGTTCTTC. It codes for CASSFSGSSYNEQFF.

A single count supports this clone. The same CDR3 arises from other DNA sequences in this sample as well. The rearrangement uses TRBV24-1 and TRBJ2-4; TRBD1 might be the D (6 bases). V lost 11 bases, J lost 0 bases, and 13 bases lay in between. Germline CDR1 reads KGHDR; CDR2 reads SFDVKD. CDR3 size: 14 residues. The CDR3 spells CASRDTRAKNIQYF. CDR3 bases: TGTGCCAGCCGGGACACACGAGCCAAAAACATTCAGTACTTC.

CDR3 protein: CASSSERDTQYF. The CDR3 nucleotides are TGTGCCAGCAGCTCCGAGCGGGATACGCAGTATTTT. The chain joins TRBV7-2 to TRBJ2-3; tentatively, D is TRBD2 (5 bases). The ends were cut back, 4 bases at V and 6 bases at J, with 8 bases in the middle. The CDR3 consists of 12 residues. Germline CDR1 SGHTA, CDR2 FQGNSA.

This clone was counted once. The chain links TRBV18 to TRBJ1-3, with TRBD1 matching over 7 bases. The CDR3 sequence is 15 residues long. V was pared by 3 bases and J by 2 bases, with 4 bases of the junction left unmatched. Germline V gives CDR1 KGHSH, CDR2 LQKENI. For the CDR3, the DNA is TGTGCCAGCTCACCGACAGGGTTTGCTGGAAACACCATATATTTT. Translation: CASSPTGFAGNTIYF.

This clone was picked up a small number of times. The gene calls are TRBV2 and TRBJ1-5; 8 nucleotides align to TRBD1. The CDR3 sequence is 14 residues long. From germline, CDR1 is SNHLY and CDR2 FYNNEI. V dropped 2 bases and J dropped 5; count of bases not matched to a gene: 2. The DNA of the CDR3 is TGTGCCAGCAGTGAACAGGGGGCCTATCAGCCCCAGCATTTT. The encoded protein is CASSEQGAYQPQHF.